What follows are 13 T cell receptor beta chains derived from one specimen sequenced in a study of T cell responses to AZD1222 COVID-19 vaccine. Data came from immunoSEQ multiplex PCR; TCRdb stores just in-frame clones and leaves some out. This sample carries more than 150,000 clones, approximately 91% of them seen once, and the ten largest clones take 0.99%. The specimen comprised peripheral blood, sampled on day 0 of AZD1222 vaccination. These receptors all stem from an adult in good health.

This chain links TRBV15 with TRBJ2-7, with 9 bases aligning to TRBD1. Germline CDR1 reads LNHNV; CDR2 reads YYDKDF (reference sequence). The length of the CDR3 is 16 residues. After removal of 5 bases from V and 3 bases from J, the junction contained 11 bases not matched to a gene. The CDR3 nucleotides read TGTGCCACCAGCGCCGGGACAGGGCTTGGGAACTACGAGCAGTACTTC. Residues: CATSAGTGLGNYEQYF.

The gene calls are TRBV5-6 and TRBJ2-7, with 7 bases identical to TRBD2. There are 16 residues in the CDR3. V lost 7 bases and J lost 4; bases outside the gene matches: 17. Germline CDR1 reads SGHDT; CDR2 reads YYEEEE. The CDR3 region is CASGKIPGGGLYEQYF. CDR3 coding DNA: TGTGCCAGCGGAAAGATCCCTGGGGGGGGGTTATACGAGCAGTACTTC. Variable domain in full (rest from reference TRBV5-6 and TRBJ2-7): DAGVTQSPTHLIKTRGQQVTLRCSPKSGHDTVSWYQQALGQGPQFIFQYYEEEERQRGNFPDRFSGHQFPNYSSELNVNALLLGDSALYLCASGKIPGGGLYEQYFGPGTRLTVT.

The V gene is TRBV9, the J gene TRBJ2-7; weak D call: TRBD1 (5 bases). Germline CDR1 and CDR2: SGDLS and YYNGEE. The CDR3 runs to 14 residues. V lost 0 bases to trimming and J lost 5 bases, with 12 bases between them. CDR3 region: CASSVGRTPDEQYF. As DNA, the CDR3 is TGTGCCAGCAGCGTAGGTCGGACACCGGACGAGCAGTACTTC.

CDR3 loop: CATSDLGREETQYF. CDR3 DNA sequence: TGTGCCACCAGTGATTTGGGCAGGGAGGAGACCCAGTACTTC. The chain joins TRBV24-1 to TRBJ2-5; D is tentatively TRBD1 or TRBD2 (5 bases each). CDR3 length equals 14 residues. V lost 0 bases and J lost 5, with 9 bases in between. CDR1 is KGHDR, CDR2 SFDVKD, per germline.

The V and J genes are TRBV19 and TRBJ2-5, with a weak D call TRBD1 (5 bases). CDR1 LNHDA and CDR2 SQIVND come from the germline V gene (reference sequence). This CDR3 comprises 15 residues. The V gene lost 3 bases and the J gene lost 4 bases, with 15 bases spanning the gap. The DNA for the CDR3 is TGTGCCAGTAGTATCGTCCAGGGCGGATCAGAGACCCAGTACTTC. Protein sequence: CASSIVQGGSETQYF.

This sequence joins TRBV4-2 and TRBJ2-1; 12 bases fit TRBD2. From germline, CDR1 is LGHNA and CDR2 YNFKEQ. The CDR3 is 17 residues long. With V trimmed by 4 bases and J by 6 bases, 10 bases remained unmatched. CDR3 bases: TGTGCCAGCAGCCGTCGTTCGGCTAGCGGGGGGGCCAATGAGCAGTTCTTC. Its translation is CASSRRSASGGANEQFF.

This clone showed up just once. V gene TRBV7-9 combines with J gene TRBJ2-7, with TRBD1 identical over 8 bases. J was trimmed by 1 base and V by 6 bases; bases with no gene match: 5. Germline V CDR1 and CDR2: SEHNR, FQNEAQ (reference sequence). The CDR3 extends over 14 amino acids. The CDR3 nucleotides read TGTGCCAGCAGTCAGGGGGCTCGATCCTACGAGCAGTACTTC. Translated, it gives CASSQGARSYEQYF.

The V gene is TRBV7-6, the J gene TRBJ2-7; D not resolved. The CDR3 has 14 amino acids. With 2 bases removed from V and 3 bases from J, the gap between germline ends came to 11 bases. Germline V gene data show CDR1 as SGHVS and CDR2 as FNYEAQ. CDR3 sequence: CASSLLSQDYEQYF. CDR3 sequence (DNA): TGTGCCAGCAGCTTACTTAGTCAGGACTACGAGCAGTACTTC.

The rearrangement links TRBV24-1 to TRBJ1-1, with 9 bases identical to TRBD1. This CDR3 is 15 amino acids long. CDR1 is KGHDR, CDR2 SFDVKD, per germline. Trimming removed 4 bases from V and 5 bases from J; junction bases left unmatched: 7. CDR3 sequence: CATSDPGQGETEAFF. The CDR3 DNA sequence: TGTGCCACCAGTGACCCGGGACAGGGAGAGACTGAAGCTTTCTTT.

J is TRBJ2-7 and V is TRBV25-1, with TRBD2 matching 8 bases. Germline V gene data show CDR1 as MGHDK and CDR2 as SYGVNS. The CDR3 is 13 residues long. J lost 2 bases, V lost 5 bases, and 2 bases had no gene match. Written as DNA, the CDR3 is TGTGCCAGCAGTCCGGGACTAGCCTACGAGCAGTACTTC. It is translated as CASSPGLAYEQYF.

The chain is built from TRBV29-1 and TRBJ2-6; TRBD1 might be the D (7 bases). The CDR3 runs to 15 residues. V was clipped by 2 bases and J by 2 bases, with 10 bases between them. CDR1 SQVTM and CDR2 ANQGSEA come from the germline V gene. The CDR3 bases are TGCAGCGTTGAACAGGGGGGAGCTGGGGCCAACGTCCTGACTTTC. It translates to CSVEQGGAGANVLTF. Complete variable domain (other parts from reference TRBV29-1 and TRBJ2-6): SAVISQKPSRDICQRGTSLTIQCQVDSQVTMMFWYRQQPGQSLTLIATANQGSEATYESGFVIDKFPISRPNLTFSTLTVSNMSPEDSSIYLCSVEQGGAGANVLTFGAGSRLTVL.

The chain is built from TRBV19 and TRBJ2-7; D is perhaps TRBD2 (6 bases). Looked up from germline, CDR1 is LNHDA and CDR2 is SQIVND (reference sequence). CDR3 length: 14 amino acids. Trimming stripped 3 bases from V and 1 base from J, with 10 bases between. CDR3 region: CASSMGGTSYEQYF. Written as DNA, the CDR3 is TGTGCCAGTAGTATGGGCGGGACTTCCTACGAGCAGTACTTC.

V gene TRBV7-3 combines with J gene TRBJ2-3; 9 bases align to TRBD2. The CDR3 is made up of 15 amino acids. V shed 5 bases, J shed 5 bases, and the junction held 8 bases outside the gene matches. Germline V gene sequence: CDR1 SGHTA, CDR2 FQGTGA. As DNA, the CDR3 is TGTGCCAGCAGCCCAGGCGGGGGGGCTGTAGATACGCAGTATTTT. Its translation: CASSPGGGAVDTQYF.